This T cell receptor beta chain was retrieved from a study of T cell responses to AZD1222 COVID-19 vaccine. This clone was seen only once. Its antigen is undetermined. The CDR3 is made up of 13 amino acids. Trimming stripped 0 bases from V and 10 bases from J, with 7 bases between. The germline gives CDR1 SGHVS, CDR2 FQNEAQ. Study outcomes and limitations: Females outnumbered males among donors, who were mostly white British; clonal diversity was possibly underestimated.

The data were produced by immunoSEQ multiplex PCR, yet TCRdb's version contains in-frame clones alone and is incomplete. The sample includes more than 80,000 clones, 90% of them seen just once. The starting material was peripheral blood, obtained 28 days after the second AZD1222 dose. The TCR comes from an adult who received the AZD1222 COVID-19 vaccine. The V gene is TRBV7-8, the J gene TRBJ1-6; D remains ambiguous. CDR3 protein: CASSLATLSPLHF. The CDR3 DNA reads TGTGCCAGCAGCTTAGCCACACTCTCACCCCTCCACTTT.